This T cell receptor beta chain was sequenced for a study of blood T cell repertoires in COVID-19. Across the whole study: The United States, Italy and Spain were the sources of the acute and convalescent COVID-19 samples.

Authors' methods: Nucleated cell number was recorded as an estimate derived from reference gene primer amplification. Libraries were prepared by immunoSEQ multiplex PCR; TCRdb keeps only in-frame clonotypes and omits some of them. That table supplies the V and J calls and clone size; D and trimming were determined from the DNA. The sample shows 290,000 or so clones, approximately 86% of them seen only once. V lost 6 bases and J 2 bases, leaving 7 bases between the germline ends. The CDR3 has 11 amino acids. Germline V gene sequence: CDR1 GTSNPN, CDR2 SVGIG (reference sequence). The sample consisted of PBMCs or T cells enriched from blood (not recorded which). The chain has TRBV30 and TRBJ1-2; D unclear. The clonotype originates from a young woman who had recovered from COVID-19. CDR3 sequence (DNA): TGTGCCTGTAACAGAAACTATGGCTACACCTTC. Amino acids: CACNRNYGYTF.